This T cell receptor (beta chain) was captured by sequencing in a study of shared clonotypes between healthy human individuals. The CDR3 is 17 residues long. V was pared by 4 bases and J by 2 bases, with 20 bases between. Germline CDR1 reads SGHRS; CDR2 reads YFSETQ. Sequencing was performed with immunoSEQ multiplex PCR; in TCRdb, only in-frame clones are kept and a portion is missing. The table lists about 1.5 million clones, 95% to 99% of them singletons. The clonotype comes from a man under 40 in good health. The genes are TRBV5-1 and TRBJ2-3, with a possible D match to TRBD2 (6 bases). The sequenced sample was naive CD4+ T cells sorted from blood. Subset: CD45RA+ positively selected. CDR3 DNA: TGCGCCAGCAGCCCCCAAGAGGCGGGAAAACCCACAGATACGCAGTATTTT. Translation gives CASSPQEAGKPTDTQYF.